These T cell receptor beta chains were read from a single sample in a study of control samples from healthy donors and cancer patients. Libraries were prepared by immunoSEQ multiplex PCR; TCRdb keeps only in-frame clonotypes and omits some of them. The table includes some 99,000 clones, roughly 90% detected once. Sequencing was performed on blood. These receptors all stem from a woman aged 45 to 65 in good health. Each CDR3 is given with its conserved first and last residue. Fields, in order: V gene, J gene, clone size, D gene, CDR3 DNA, CDR3 protein. A D gene is named only where the DNA matches it firmly. Size values are once, few and many counts, or a class for expanded clones, and some rows have none.

>TRBV5-1|TRBJ2-1|.|TRBD2
TGCGCCAGCAGCTTAGGACTAGCGGACAATGAGCAGTTCTTC
CASSLGLADNEQFF
>TRBV7-9|TRBJ2-4|once|.
TGTGCCAGCAGCACCATCACAGGGAAAAACATTCAGTACTTC
CASSTITGKNIQYF
>TRBV19|TRBJ2-2|.|.
TGTGCCAGTAGTACGACAGGGAACACCGGGGAGCTGTTTTTT
CASSTTGNTGELFF
>TRBV6-5|TRBJ2-3|.|.
TGTGCCAGCAGTTATTCGGAGCCAAAGACAGATACGCAGTATTTT
CASSYSEPKTDTQYF
>TRBV6-6|TRBJ1-1|once|TRBD1
TGTGCCAGCAGGCGACAGGGGATCACTGAAGCTTTCTTT
CASRRQGITEAFF
>TRBV19|TRBJ2-7|.|TRBD1
TGTGCCAGTAGTACCCCCCGCCGGGACAGGGAATCCCTTTACGAGCAGTACTTC
CASSTPRRDRESLYEQYF
>TRBV7-8|TRBJ2-3|.|.
TGTGCCAGCAGCTTATCCCAACTAGCTACAGATACGCAGTATTTT
CASSLSQLATDTQYF
>TRBV5-5|TRBJ1-1|.|.
TGTGCCAGCAGCTTGGGTCCGGGGGCCCTTCTCACTGAAGCTTTCTTT
CASSLGPGALLTEAFF
>TRBV15|TRBJ1-1|.|.
TGTGCCACCAGGGGGGGCACTGAAGCTTTCTTT
CATRGGTEAFF
>TRBV12-3/TRBV12-4|TRBJ2-5|.|.
TGTGCCAGCAGTCCCAACAGGGAGGAGACCCAGTACTTC
CASSPNREETQYF
>TRBV5-1|TRBJ2-7|.|.
TGCGCCAGCAGCCCCCAGGGGCCACTTTACGAGCAGTACTTC
CASSPQGPLYEQYF
>TRBV4-3|TRBJ2-3|.|.
TGCGCCAGCAGCCAAGATCGATGGGGGGAACTCACAGATACGCAGTATTTT
CASSQDRWGELTDTQYF
>TRBV24-1|TRBJ2-2|.|.
TGTGCCACCAGTGATTTGATGACTTCCGGGGAGCTGTTTTTT
CATSDLMTSGELFF
>TRBV7-3|TRBJ1-5|.|TRBD1
TGTGCCAGCAGCATTCAACAGGGGCAGCCCCAGCATTTT
CASSIQQGQPQHF
>TRBV10-3|TRBJ1-1|few|.
TGTGCCATCAGTGATTCGGGGGAATTGAACACTGAAGCTTTCTTT
CAISDSGELNTEAFF
>TRBV30|TRBJ1-5|.|.
TGTGCCTGGTCCGGGACAAATAAACAGCCCCAGCATTTT
CAWSGTNKQPQHF
>TRBV7-2|TRBJ1-1|.|TRBD1
TGTGCCAGCAGCCCCTCATTCGGGACAGAAACGGAAGCTTTCTTT
CASSPSFGTETEAFF
>TRBV16|TRBJ1-3|.|.
TGTGCCAGCAGCCAATCGATGGGTTCTGGAAACACCATATATTTT
CASSQSMGSGNTIYF
>TRBV9|TRBJ2-1|.|.
TGTGCCAGCAGCGCGATAGGCAATGAGCAGTTCTTC
CASSAIGNEQFF
>TRBV2|TRBJ2-5|.|.
TGTGCCAGCAGCGGTCTGGGGACCCAGTACTTC
CASSGLGTQYF
>TRBV25-1|TRBJ2-1|many|TRBD2
TGTGCCAGCAGTTTTACTAGCGGGAGAAGCAATGAGCAGTTCTTC
CASSFTSGRSNEQFF
>TRBV5-4|TRBJ2-2|few|.
TGTGCCAGCGTTTATCCCGGGGGCTCCGGGGAGCTGTTTTTT
CASVYPGGSGELFF
>TRBV6-5|TRBJ1-4|.|.
TGTGCCAGCACCACAGGGACTGGTGAAAAACTGTTTTTT
CASTTGTGEKLFF
>TRBV25-1|TRBJ1-2|.|.
TGTGCCCGCAGGCCGGGGGGGGGTCTTGGCTACACCTTC
CARRPGGGLGYTF
>TRBV7-2|TRBJ2-5|.|.
TGTGCCAGCAGCTTAGGCGGGACCCAAGAGACCCAGTACTTC
CASSLGGTQETQYF
>TRBV6-6|TRBJ1-5|.|.
TGTGCCAGCGTAACGAGGGTAAATCAGCCCCAGCATTTT
CASVTRVNQPQHF
>TRBV3-1/TRBV3-2|TRBJ2-3|few|.
TGTGCCAGCAGCCAAGATGAGGCAGATACGCAGTATTTT
CASSQDEADTQYF
>TRBV30|TRBJ2-4|.|.
TGTGCCTGGACCCCAGGGGCCAAAAACATTCAGTACTTC
CAWTPGAKNIQYF
>TRBV7-2|TRBJ2-5|.|TRBD2
TGTGCCAGCAGCTTAGGGGGGGCCCTAGCGGGAGTAAAAGAGACCCAGTACTTC
CASSLGGALAGVKETQYF
>TRBV11-3|TRBJ2-1|once|.
TGTGCCAGCAGGTTAGGAGAGGGCAGGGACAATGAGCAGTTCTTC
CASRLGEGRDNEQFF
>TRBV27|TRBJ2-1|.|TRBD2
TGTGCCAGCGGACTAGGGTTCACCTACAATGAGCAGTTCTTC
CASGLGFTYNEQFF
>TRBV2|TRBJ1-2|.|TRBD1
TGTGCCAGCAGCTCACAGGGGCTCAACTATGGCTACACCTTC
CASSSQGLNYGYTF
>TRBV6-5|TRBJ1-2|.|.
TGTGCCAGCAGTTACCTCCCAGGTAGCTATGGCTACACCTTC
CASSYLPGSYGYTF
>TRBV4-3|TRBJ2-1|.|TRBD2
TGCGCCAGCAGCCAAGGAAGCCTAGCGGGAGATCAAGGGTACAATGAGCAGTTCTTC
CASSQGSLAGDQGYNEQFF
>TRBV6-2/TRBV6-3|TRBJ1-1|.|.
TGTGCCAGCAGTTACAGGGGTGGGGCTTTCTTT
CASSYRGGAFF
>TRBV9|TRBJ2-1|.|.
TGTGCCAGCAGCGTAGGGGGACTCCCTTTGAATGAGCAGTTCTTC
CASSVGGLPLNEQFF
>TRBV7-3|TRBJ2-1|.|TRBD2
TGTGCCAGCAGCCTCAATAGCGGGAGGGCCGATAGCTCCTACAATGAGCAGTTCTTC
CASSLNSGRADSSYNEQFF
>TRBV30|TRBJ2-1|.|TRBD2
TGTGCCTGGAGTTACGGCGGGGGGAAAAATGAGCAGTTCTTC
CAWSYGGGKNEQFF
>TRBV29-1|TRBJ1-1|.|TRBD1
TGCAGCGACAGGACAGGGTCCACTGAAGCTTTCTTT
CSDRTGSTEAFF
>TRBV5-6|TRBJ1-5|.|.
TGTGCCAGCAGCGGCTCCGGGACGGTCAATCAGCCCCAGCATTTT
CASSGSGTVNQPQHF
>TRBV27|TRBJ2-1|.|.
TGTGCCAGCAGTTTAAATCGGAATGAGCAGTTCTTC
CASSLNRNEQFF
>TRBV18|TRBJ2-2|.|.
TGTGCCAGCTCACCGAAGGGGGACGGGGAGCTGTTTTTT
CASSPKGDGELFF
>TRBV11-2|TRBJ1-2|.|.
TGTGCCAGCAGCTTACTTACCCCCTATGGCTACACCTTC
CASSLLTPYGYTF
>TRBV11-2|TRBJ1-4|.|TRBD1
TGTGCCAGCAGCTTATTTCCCGGGACAGGGGGCGAAAAACTGTTTTTT
CASSLFPGTGGEKLFF
>TRBV7-9|TRBJ1-1|.|TRBD1
TGTGCCAGCAGCTTAGGACAGGGGGCTACTGAAGCTTTCTTT
CASSLGQGATEAFF
>TRBV20-1|TRBJ2-2|.|TRBD2
TGCAGTGCTAGTTTCTCCGGGACTAGCGACACCGGGGAGCTGTTTTTT
CSASFSGTSDTGELFF
>TRBV5-6|TRBJ2-5|.|TRBD2
TGTGCCAGCAGCTTGGAAGGTAGCGGGGAGACCCAGTACTTC
CASSLEGSGETQYF
>TRBV7-3|TRBJ2-2|.|TRBD2
TGTGCCAGCAGCTCTCTAGCGGGAGTCGGTGAGCTGTTTTTT
CASSSLAGVGELFF
>TRBV9|TRBJ2-1|.|.
TGTGCCAGCAGCGCCCGTCCTGGCGGCAATGAGCAGTTCTTC
CASSARPGGNEQFF
>TRBV9|TRBJ1-2|once|TRBD1
TGTGCCAGCAGCGTAGCGGGGACAGACGTCTATGGCTACACCTTC
CASSVAGTDVYGYTF
>TRBV19|TRBJ1-2|once|.
TGTGCCAGTAGTATAGATAGGGTTTCCTATGGCTACACCTTC
CASSIDRVSYGYTF
>TRBV18|TRBJ2-6|.|TRBD1
TGTGCCAGCTCACAGACAGGGTCTGGGGCCAACGTCCTGACTTTC
CASSQTGSGANVLTF
>TRBV6-5|TRBJ1-1|once|.
TGTGCCAGCAAACTCGGGGGAAGCACTGAAGCTTTCTTT
CASKLGGSTEAFF
>TRBV5-1|TRBJ1-5|.|.
TGCGCCAGCAGCCCCAGGGAAGGCAATCAGCCCCAGCATTTT
CASSPREGNQPQHF